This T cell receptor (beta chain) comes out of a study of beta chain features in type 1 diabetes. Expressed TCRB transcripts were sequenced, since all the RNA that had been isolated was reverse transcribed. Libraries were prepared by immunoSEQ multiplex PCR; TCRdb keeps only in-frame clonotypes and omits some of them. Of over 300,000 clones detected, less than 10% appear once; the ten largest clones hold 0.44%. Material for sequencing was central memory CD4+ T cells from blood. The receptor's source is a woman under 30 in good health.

DNA of the CDR3: TGTGCCAGTAGGTCCAATTACAATCAGCCCCAGCATTTT. Protein: CASRSNYNQPQHF. The chain couples TRBV19 to TRBJ1-5; D is ambiguous. Germline V gene lookup returns CDR1 LNHDA and CDR2 SQIVND (reference sequence). The V and J ends lost 6 bases and 3 bases respectively, with 9 bases between them. This CDR3 is 13 amino acids long.